A single sample is the source of the 9 T cell receptor beta chains below, sequenced in a study of cytomegalovirus exposure and HLA in healthy donors. Both 60 Vbeta primers and 13 Jbeta primers went into the PCR. Assay used: immunoSEQ multiplex PCR; TCRdb lists only in-frame clones, some missing. The table includes about 140,000 clones, about 80% detected once. The sequencing sample was made of PBMCs. The receptors here all came from a middle-aged woman in good health and CMV-seronegative.

CDR3: CASSLVVTGGRSTEAFF. CDR3 DNA: TGTGCCAGCAGCTTAGTGGTGACAGGGGGACGGAGCACTGAAGCTTTCTTT. The chain links TRBV7-8 to TRBJ1-1, with 9 bases fitting TRBD1. V lost 1 base, J lost 4 bases, and 10 bases stayed unmatched. Germline V CDR1 and CDR2: SGHVS, FQNEAQ. This CDR3 has 17 residues.

Worth noting for this clone: One junction end does not reproduce the germline sequence, and a read error may be involved. J is TRBJ1-5 and V is TRBV7-9; the D gene is possibly TRBD1 (6 bases). CDR3 size: 17 residues. CDR1 SEHNR and CDR2 FQNEAQ come from the germline V gene (reference sequence). CDR3 amino acids: CSSSSQGPSYSNQPQHF. CDR3 coding DNA: TGTTCCAGCAGCTCACAGGGACCTTCCTATAGCAATCAGCCCCAGCATTTT. The full variable domain, with the rest looked up from reference TRBV7-9 and TRBJ1-5, is DTGVSQNPRHKITKRGQNVTFRCDPISEHNRLYWYRQTLGQGPEFLTYFQNEAQLEKSRLLSDRFSAERPKGSFSTLEIQRTEQGDSAMYLCSSSSQGPSYSNQPQHFGDGTRLSIL.

The rearrangement links TRBV7-2 to TRBJ2-2; possible D gene TRBD1, 6 bases. The germline gives CDR1 SGHTA, CDR2 FQGNSA. The ends were cut back, 1 base at V and 7 bases at J, with 19 bases in the middle. The CDR3 is 17 residues long. CDR3 DNA sequence: TGTGCCAGCAGCTTAGTTGCTTCAGGGGTGGAGATCGGGGAGCTGTTTTTT. The encoded protein is CASSLVASGVEIGELFF.

The chain recombines TRBV4-2 with TRBJ2-7, with D maybe TRBD2 (6 bases). The CDR3 has 14 amino acids. V was clipped by 1 base and J by 5 bases, with 12 bases between them. Germline CDR1 reads LGHNA; CDR2 reads YNFKEQ. The CDR3 protein is CASSQVQPGDEQYF. CDR3 DNA: TGTGCCAGCAGCCAAGTCCAGCCGGGGGACGAGCAGTACTTC.

The chain is built from TRBV7-2 and TRBJ1-5; D unresolved. Trimming removed 1 base at V and 6 bases at J, with 7 bases between. Looked up from germline, CDR1 is SGHTA and CDR2 is FQGNSA. CDR3 size: 13 residues. CDR3 amino acids: CASSLVSGQPQHF. The CDR3 nucleotides read TGTGCCAGCAGCTTAGTTTCGGGTCAGCCCCAGCATTTT.

V and J are TRBV2 and TRBJ2-3, with D hard to call. Looked up from germline, CDR1 is SNHLY and CDR2 is FYNNEI. The CDR3 is 18 amino acids. V dropped 0 bases and J dropped 6 bases, with 22 bases sitting between them. The CDR3: CASSEAHPITFFVDTQYF. DNA of the CDR3: TGTGCCAGCAGTGAAGCGCATCCTATCACTTTTTTCGTGGATACGCAGTATTTT.

The V call is TRBV11-2, the J call TRBJ1-2; D not resolved. Between the trimmed V and J ends, which lost 1 base and 4 bases, there was a span of 16 bases. The germline V gene encodes CDR1 SGHAT and CDR2 FQNNGV. The CDR3 has 16 residues. CDR3 amino acids: CASSLGIDARVYGYTF. In DNA form, the CDR3 reads TGTGCCAGCAGCTTAGGTATCGACGCGAGGGTCTATGGCTACACCTTC.

This clone ranks as medium-sized. The J gene is TRBJ2-1, the V gene TRBV11-3; TRBD1 aligns across 7 bases. The CDR3 runs to 16 residues. Germline-derived CDR1 and CDR2 are SGHNT and YENEEA. V shed 1 base, J shed 5 bases, and the junction held 8 bases outside the gene matches. Written as DNA, the CDR3 is TGTGCCAGCAGCTTAGGGCACAGGGGTGATCACAATGAGCAGTTCTTC. Amino acids: CASSLGHRGDHNEQFF.

CDR3 DNA: TGCGCCAGCAGCCAAGGGACTGACCAGTCTAACTATGGCTACACCTTC. Its protein is CASSQGTDQSNYGYTF. The rearrangement joins TRBV4-3 to TRBJ1-2; D is undetermined. The CDR3 has 16 amino acids. The germline V and J ends were trimmed by 1 base and 0 bases, with 12 bases remaining between them. The V gene's germline CDR1 is LGHNA and CDR2 YSLEER.